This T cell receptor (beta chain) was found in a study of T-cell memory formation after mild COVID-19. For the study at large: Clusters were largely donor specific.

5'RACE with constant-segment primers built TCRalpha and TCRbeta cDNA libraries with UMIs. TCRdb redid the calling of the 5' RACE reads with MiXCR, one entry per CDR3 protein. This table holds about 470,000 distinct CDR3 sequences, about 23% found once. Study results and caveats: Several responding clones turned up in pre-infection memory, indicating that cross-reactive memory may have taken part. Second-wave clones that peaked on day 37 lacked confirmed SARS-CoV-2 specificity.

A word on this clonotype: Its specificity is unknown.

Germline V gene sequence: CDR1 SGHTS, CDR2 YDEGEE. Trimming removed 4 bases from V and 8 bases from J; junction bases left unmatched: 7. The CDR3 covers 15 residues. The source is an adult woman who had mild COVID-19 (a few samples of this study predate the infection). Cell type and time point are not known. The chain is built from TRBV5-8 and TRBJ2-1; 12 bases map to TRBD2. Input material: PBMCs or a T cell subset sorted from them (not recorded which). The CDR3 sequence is CASSVTSGSWDEQFF. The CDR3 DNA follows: TGTGCCAGCAGCGTGACTAGCGGGAGCTGGGATGAGCAGTTCTTC. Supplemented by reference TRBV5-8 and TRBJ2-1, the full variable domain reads EAGVTQSPTHLIKTRGQQATLRCSPISGHTSVYWYQQALGLGLQFLLWYDEGEERNRGNFPPRFSGRQFPNYSSELNVNALELEDSALYLCASSVTSGSWDEQFFGPGTRLTVL.